This paragraph covers one T cell receptor (beta chain) sequence. Its specificity is unknown. The data are from a study of shared clonotypes between healthy human individuals. Study in general: Used for every donor were three CD4 naive, three CD4 memory, two CD8 naive and one CD8 memory plate. Findings and caveats of the study: There were few donors, and this limited the genetic and exposure-history diversity represented. In contrast to clonotypes shared by all four donors, non-shared clonotypes had lower generation probabilities. Between a handful of donors, naive CD4 clonotypes were shared at a level of about 5%.

Trimming at V came to 6 bases and at J to 0 bases, leaving 7 bases not matched to a gene. CDR1 is LNHDA, CDR2 SQIVND, per germline (reference sequence). This CDR3 is built from 15 residues. Libraries were prepared by immunoSEQ multiplex PCR; TCRdb keeps only in-frame clonotypes and omits some of them. The table shows more than 550,000 clones, with roughly two thirds occurring only once. Sequencing used memory CD4+ T cells sorted from blood. Subset meaning: CD45RA-negative fraction. The receptor was derived from a woman aged 25 to 39 in good health. The gene calls are TRBV19 and TRBJ1-2, with 7 bases lining up with TRBD1. In nucleotides, the CDR3 is TGTGCCAGTAGATGGGGACAGAATTCTAACTATGGCTACACCTTC. Translating it yields CASRWGQNSNYGYTF.